The 3 T cell receptor beta chains reported below all come from one sample, sequenced in a study of control samples from healthy donors and cancer patients. Here immunoSEQ multiplex PCR was the method, and the copy in TCRdb shows in-frame clones only, minus some. This sample has approximately 150,000 clones, with 90% to 95% found just once. Material for sequencing was blood. Receptor source: a man aged 40-55 years in good health.

This clone was found a few times. The CDR3 here is CASSPTGRLGEQYF. The DNA of the CDR3 is TGTGCCAGCAGCCCCACAGGGAGGCTAGGCGAGCAGTACTTC. V and J are TRBV6-2 or TRBV6-3 and TRBJ2-7; D might be TRBD1 or TRBD2, each matching 6 bases. Germline loops: CDR1 MNHEY, CDR2 SVGEGT. Deletions cut 6 bases from V and 6 bases from J, with 18 bases between. The CDR3 consists of 14 residues.

The chain employs TRBV6-5 and TRBJ2-7, with TRBD2 matching 7 bases. Trimming took 2 bases from V and 0 from J; bases not matched to a gene: 4. Germline assignment: CDR1 MNHEY and CDR2 SVGAGI. The CDR3 sequence is 15 residues long. This chain's CDR3 is CASSYTGGSSYEQYF. In DNA, the CDR3 is TGTGCCAGCAGTTACACGGGAGGCTCCTCCTACGAGCAGTACTTC.

The rearrangement joins TRBV2 to TRBJ1-4; the match to TRBD1 covers 8 bases. The V segment lost 6 bases and the J segment 6 bases; nucleotides outside the gene matches: 6. Germline CDR1 reads SNHLY; CDR2 reads FYNNEI. The CDR3 loop spans 14 amino acids. The CDR3 nucleotides are TGTGCCAGCAGCAGGGGGCAATATGATGAAAAACTGTTTTTT. Its protein product is CASSRGQYDEKLFF.